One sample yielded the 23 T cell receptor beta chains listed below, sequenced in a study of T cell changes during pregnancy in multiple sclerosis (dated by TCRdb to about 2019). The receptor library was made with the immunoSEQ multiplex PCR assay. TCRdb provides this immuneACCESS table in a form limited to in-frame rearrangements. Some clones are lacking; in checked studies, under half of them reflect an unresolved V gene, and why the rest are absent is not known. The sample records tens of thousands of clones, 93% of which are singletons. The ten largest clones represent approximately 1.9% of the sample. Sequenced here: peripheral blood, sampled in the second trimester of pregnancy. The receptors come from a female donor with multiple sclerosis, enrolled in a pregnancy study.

Here the CDR3 reads CASSPWGKTAGVAGELFF. The CDR3 region has the DNA TGTGCCAGCAGCCCCTGGGGTAAGACAGCGGGAGTTGCCGGGGAGCTGTTTTTT. This sequence joins TRBV9 and TRBJ2-2; 8 nucleotides align to TRBD2. CDR1 and CDR2 from the germline V gene are SGDLS and YYNGEE. The J segment lost 6 bases and the V segment lost 4 bases, leaving 17 bases of the junction unmatched. This CDR3 contains 18 residues.

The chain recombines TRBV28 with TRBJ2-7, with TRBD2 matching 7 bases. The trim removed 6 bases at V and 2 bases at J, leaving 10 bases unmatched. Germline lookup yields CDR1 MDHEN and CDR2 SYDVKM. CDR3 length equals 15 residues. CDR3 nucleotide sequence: TGTGCCAGCAGCGACCGGGACTACCTCACCTACGAGCAGTACTTC. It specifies CASSDRDYLTYEQYF.

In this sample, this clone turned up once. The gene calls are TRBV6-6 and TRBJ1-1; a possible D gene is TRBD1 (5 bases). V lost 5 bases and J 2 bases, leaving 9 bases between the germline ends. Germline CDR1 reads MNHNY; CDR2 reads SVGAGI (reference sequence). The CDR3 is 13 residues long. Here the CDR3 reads CASSLTENTEAFF. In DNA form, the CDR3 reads TGTGCCAGCAGTCTGACAGAAAACACTGAAGCTTTCTTT.

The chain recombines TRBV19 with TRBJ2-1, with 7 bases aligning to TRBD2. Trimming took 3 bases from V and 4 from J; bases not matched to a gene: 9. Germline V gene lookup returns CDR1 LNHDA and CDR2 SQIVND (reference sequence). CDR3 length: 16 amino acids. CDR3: CASSMSGDLTYNEQFF. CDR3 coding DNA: TGTGCCAGTAGTATGAGCGGGGATCTGACATACAATGAGCAGTTCTTC. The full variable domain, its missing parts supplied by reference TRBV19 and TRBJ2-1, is DGGITQSPKYLFRKEGQNVTLSCEQNLNHDAMYWYRQDPGQGLRLIYYSQIVNDFQKGDIAEGYSVSREKKESFPLTVTSAQKNPTAFYLCASSMSGDLTYNEQFFGPGTRLTVL.

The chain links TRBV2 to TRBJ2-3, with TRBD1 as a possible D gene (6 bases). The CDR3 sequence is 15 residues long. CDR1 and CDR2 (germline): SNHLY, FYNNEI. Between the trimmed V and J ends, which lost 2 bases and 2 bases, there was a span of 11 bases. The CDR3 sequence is CASSETGIHTDTQYF. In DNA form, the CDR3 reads TGTGCCAGCAGTGAAACAGGGATTCACACAGATACGCAGTATTTT.

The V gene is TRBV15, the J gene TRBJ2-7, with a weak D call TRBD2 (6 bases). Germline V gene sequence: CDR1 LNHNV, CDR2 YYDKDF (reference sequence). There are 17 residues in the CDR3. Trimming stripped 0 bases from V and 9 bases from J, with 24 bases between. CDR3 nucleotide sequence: TGTGCCACCAGCAGAGATATTGTAGGGACTGCGCTACGGGCGCAGTACTTC. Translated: CATSRDIVGTALRAQYF.

In DNA form, the CDR3 reads TGTGCCAGCATCCCGCGGCGGGGGGCCGATGTGGAGCAGTTCTTC. The encoded protein is CASIPRRGADVEQFF. The V gene is TRBV7-8, the J gene TRBJ2-1, with 8 positions matching TRBD2. The CDR3 totals 15 residues. J lost 10 bases, V lost 7 bases, and 15 bases had no gene match. CDR1 SGHVS and CDR2 FQNEAQ come from the germline V gene.

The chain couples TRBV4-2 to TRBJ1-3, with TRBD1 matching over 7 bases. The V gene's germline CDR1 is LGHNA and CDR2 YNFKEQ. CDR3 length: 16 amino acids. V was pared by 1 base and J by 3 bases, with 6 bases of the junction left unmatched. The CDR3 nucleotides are TGTGCCAGCAGCCAAGCCATCCAGGGGGTTGGAAACACCATATATTTT. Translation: CASSQAIQGVGNTIYF.

The CDR3 nucleotides read TGTGCCAGCAGCTCTGGACCGGGGGGACCCTACGAGCAGTACTTC. Amino acids: CASSSGPGGPYEQYF. The chain joins TRBV7-2 to TRBJ2-7, with TRBD2 matching 7 bases. The CDR3 has 15 amino acids. Germline assignment: CDR1 SGHTA and CDR2 FQGNSA. Losses at the gene ends were 4 bases for V and 2 bases for J; bases not matched to a gene: 8.

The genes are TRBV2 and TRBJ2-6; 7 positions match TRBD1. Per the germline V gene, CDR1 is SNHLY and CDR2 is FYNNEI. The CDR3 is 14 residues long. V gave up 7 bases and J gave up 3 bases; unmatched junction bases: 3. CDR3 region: CASNYRGGANVLTF. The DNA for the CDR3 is TGTGCCAGCAATTACAGGGGTGGGGCCAACGTCCTGACTTTC.

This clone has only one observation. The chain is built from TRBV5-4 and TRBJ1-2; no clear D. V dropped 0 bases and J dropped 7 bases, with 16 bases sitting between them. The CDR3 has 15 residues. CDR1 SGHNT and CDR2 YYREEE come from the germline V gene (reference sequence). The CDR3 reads CASSLGGPASGGYTF. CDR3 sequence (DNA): TGTGCCAGCAGCTTGGGAGGGCCCGCCTCAGGTGGCTACACCTTC.

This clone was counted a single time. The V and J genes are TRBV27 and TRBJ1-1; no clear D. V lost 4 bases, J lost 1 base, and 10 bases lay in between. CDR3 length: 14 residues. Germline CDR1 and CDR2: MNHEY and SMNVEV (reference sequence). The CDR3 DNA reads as TGTGCCAGCAGTTCAAATGGGAGGAACACTGAAGCTTTCTTT. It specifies CASSSNGRNTEAFF.

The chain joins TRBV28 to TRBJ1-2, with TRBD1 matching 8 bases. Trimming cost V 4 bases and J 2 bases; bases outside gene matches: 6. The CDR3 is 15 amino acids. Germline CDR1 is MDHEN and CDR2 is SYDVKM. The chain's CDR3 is CASSSPDRANYGYTF. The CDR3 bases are TGTGCCAGCAGTTCACCGGACAGGGCGAACTATGGCTACACCTTC.

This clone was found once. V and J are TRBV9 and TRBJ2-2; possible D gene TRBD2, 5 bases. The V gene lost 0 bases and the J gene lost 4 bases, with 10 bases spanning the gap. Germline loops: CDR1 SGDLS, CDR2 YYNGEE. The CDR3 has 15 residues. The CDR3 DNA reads TGTGCCAGCAGCGTAGACCGACGGGGCACCGGGGAGCTGTTTTTT. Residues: CASSVDRRGTGELFF.

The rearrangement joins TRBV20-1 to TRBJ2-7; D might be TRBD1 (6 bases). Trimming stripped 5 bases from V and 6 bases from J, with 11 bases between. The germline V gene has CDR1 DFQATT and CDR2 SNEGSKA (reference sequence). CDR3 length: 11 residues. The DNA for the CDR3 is TGCAGTGCTGGACAGATAGGCGAGCAGTACTTC. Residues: CSAGQIGEQYF.

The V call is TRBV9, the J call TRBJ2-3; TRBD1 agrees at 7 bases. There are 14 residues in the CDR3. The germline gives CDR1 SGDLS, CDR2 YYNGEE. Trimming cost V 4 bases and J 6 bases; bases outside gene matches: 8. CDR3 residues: CASSLTGDRDTQYF. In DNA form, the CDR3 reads TGTGCCAGCAGCTTAACAGGGGATCGGGATACGCAGTATTTT. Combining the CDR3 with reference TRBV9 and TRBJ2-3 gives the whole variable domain DSGVTQTPKHLITATGQRVTLRCSPRSGDLSVYWYQQSLDQGLQFLIQYYNGEERAKGNILERFSAQQFPDLHSELNLSSLELGDSALYFCASSLTGDRDTQYFGPGTRLTVL.

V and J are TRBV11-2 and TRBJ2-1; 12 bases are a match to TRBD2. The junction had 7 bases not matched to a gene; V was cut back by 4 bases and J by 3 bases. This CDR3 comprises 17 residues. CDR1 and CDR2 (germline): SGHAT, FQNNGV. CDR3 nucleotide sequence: TGTGCCAGCAGCTCACGACTAGCGGGGGATCGCTACAATGAGCAGTTCTTC. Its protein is CASSSRLAGDRYNEQFF.

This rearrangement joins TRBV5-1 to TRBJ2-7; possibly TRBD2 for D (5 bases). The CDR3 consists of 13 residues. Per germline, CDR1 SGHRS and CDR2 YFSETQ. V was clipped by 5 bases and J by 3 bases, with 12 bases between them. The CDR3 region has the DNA TGCGCCAGCAGGAGGACGGGAATCTACGAGCAGTACTTC. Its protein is CASRRTGIYEQYF. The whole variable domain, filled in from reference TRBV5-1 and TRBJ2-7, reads KAGVTQTPRYLIKTRGQQVTLSCSPISGHRSVSWYQQTPGQGLQFLFEYFSETQRNKGNFPGRFSGRQFSNSRSEMNVSTLELGDSALYLCASRRTGIYEQYFGPGTRLTVT.

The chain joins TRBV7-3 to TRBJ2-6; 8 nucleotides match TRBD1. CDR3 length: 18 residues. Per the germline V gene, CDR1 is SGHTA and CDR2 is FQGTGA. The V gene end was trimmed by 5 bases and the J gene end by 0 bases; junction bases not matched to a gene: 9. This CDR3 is CASSLPGQVSSGANVLTF. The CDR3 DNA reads TGTGCCAGCAGCCTCCCGGGACAGGTAAGCTCTGGGGCCAACGTCCTGACTTTC. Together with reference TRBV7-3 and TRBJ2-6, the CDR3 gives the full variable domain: GAGVSQTPSNKVTEKGKYVELRCDPISGHTALYWYRQSLGQGPEFLIYFQGTGAADDSGLPNDRFFAVRPEGSVSTLKIQRTERGDSAVYLCASSLPGQVSSGANVLTFGAGSRLTVL.

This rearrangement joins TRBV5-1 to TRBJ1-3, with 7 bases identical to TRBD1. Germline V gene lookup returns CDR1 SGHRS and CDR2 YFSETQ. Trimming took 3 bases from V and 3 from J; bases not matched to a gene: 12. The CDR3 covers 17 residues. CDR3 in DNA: TGCGCCAGCAGCTCAACAATTCGAGGGGGCTTTGGAAACACCATATATTTT. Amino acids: CASSSTIRGGFGNTIYF.

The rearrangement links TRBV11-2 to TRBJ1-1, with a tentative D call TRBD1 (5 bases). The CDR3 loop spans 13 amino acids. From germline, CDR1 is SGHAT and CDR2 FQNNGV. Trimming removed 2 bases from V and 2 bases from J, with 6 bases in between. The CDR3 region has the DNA TGTGCCAGCAGCTTACAGGGCAACACTGAAGCTTTCTTT. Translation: CASSLQGNTEAFF.

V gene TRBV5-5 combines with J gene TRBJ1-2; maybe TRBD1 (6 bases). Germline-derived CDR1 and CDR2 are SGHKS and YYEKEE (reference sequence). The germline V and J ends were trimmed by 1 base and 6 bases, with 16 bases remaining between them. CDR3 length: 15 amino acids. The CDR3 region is CASSLNRAPLDGYTF. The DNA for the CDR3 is TGTGCCAGCAGCTTGAACAGGGCACCGTTAGATGGCTACACCTTC.

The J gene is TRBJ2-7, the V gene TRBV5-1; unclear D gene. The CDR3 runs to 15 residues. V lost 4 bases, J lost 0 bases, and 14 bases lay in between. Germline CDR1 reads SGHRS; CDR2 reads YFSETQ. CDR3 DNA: TGCGCCAGCAGCAACCCCGCCGTGAGCTCCTACGAGCAGTACTTC. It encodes CASSNPAVSSYEQYF.